The T cell receptor (beta chain) under discussion was sequenced for a study of blood T cell repertoires in COVID-19 (dated by TCRdb to 2019 to 2021). With regard to the full study: Collaborator samples came from the United States, Italy and Spain and covered acute and convalescent phases of COVID-19. The prospective study material was composed of cDNA or gDNA derived from T cells, B-cell-depleted T cells, or PBMCs. The dataset comprised deeply sampled blood TCRbeta repertoires from subjects exposed to, actively infected with, or recovered from COVID-19. A freely available public database, intended as a resource for researchers studying the immune response to SARS-CoV-2, is where the repertoires were released. Samples were obtained from the ongoing ImmuneRACE study (first 160 participants) and from about 1,300 subjects provided by 6 global collaborators. A de-identified subject ID, COVID-19 status, age in years and sex were almost always included in the sample metadata. Where available, HLA class I and class II types were taken from metadata supplied by the sample provider and were not determined by assay-based typing.

As for this clone: This receptor's antigen is unknown. The record has no base qualities; no much larger clone is one base away.

TCRbeta CDR3 regions were amplified from genomic DNA using the immunoSEQ Assay, a bias-controlled multiplex PCR. The original methods were these. The number of nucleated cells in each sample was estimated from the amplification of reference gene primers within the assay. To quantify the absolute abundance of each unique TCRbeta CDR3 rearrangement, sequence reads were collapsed and filtered. For each sample, productive Simpson clonality was calculated as the square root of Simpson's diversity index across productive rearrangements. The source is immuneACCESS, and TCRdb retained only in-frame sequences with V and J called. Part of the clones is not carried over; for the studies checked, unresolved V genes explain less than half of this, and the remainder is unexplained. V and J calls and clone size are those listed in that table; D and trimming were worked out from the DNA. This sample holds hundreds of thousands of clones; roughly nine tenths were observed only once. Less than 2% of the sample rests with the top ten.

The research as a whole found: The quantity of clinical and demographic metadata differed by source and by participant and was supplied without curation.

One collaborating source in Seattle enrolled patients during active infection and followed them longitudinally through the course of disease. Each collaborating institution followed its own protocols to collect whole blood in K2EDTA tubes. For TCRbeta analysis, collaborators shipped samples in one of three forms: frozen whole blood, isolated PBMCs, or DNA extracted from either of those sample types. CDR1 and CDR2, looked up from the germline V gene, are LGHNA and YNFKEQ. Counted from cysteine to phenylalanine, this CDR3 has 15 amino acids. The sequence is cut down to CDR3 DNA, 45 bases in frame from base 1. V trim: 2 bases; J trim: 3 bases; unmatched bases: 4.

Sequencing input: peripheral blood. Here the chain combines TRBV4-2 and TRBJ2-3, with 8 junctional bases fitting TRBD2. The sequence was obtained from a woman in her twenties or thirties with COVID-19, enrolled during active disease. CDR3 sequence: CASSQLERGTDTQYF. The nucleotide sequence is given as TGTGCCAGCAGCCAACTGGAGCGGGGGACAGATACGCAGTATTTT.